This T cell receptor (beta chain) was identified in a study of OX40 agonist ivuxolimab in advanced cancers. Looking at the study overall: Across the patients, intravenous ivuxolimab was delivered every 2 weeks at 0.01 to 10 mg/kg. Notes on the study in general: Which antigen the expanded peripheral T cells recognized is unknown.

Between the trimmed V and J ends, which lost 3 bases and 10 bases, there was a span of 12 bases. Germline V gene data show CDR1 as SGHVS and CDR2 as FQNEAQ. This CDR3 contains 12 residues. Generated by immunoSEQ multiplex PCR, the TCRdb table keeps only in-frame clones and is missing some. The repertoire holds more than 60,000 clones, with roughly 80% as singletons. Collection of blood occurred at baseline, at cycle 4 day 1, and at cycle 7 day 1. This clone appeared a few times. Antigen specificity is unknown. This receptor was taken from an adult with an advanced solid tumor such as melanoma, head and neck, liver or kidney cancer. Here the sequenced sample was CD4+ or CD8+ T cells sorted from blood, taken in a trial of the OX40 agonist ivuxolimab. V usage is TRBV7-8 and J usage is TRBJ1-2, with D unresolved. The CDR3 protein is CASSFVRAPYTF. CDR3 nucleotides: TGTGCCAGCAGCTTTGTTAGGGCGCCCTACACCTTC.